A selection of T cell receptor beta chains follows, all from one sample in a study of blood T cell repertoires in COVID-19. Sequencing was performed with immunoSEQ multiplex PCR; in TCRdb, only in-frame clones are kept and a portion is missing. The table has 120,000 to 150,000 clones, around 87% seen once; the top ten hold 1.2%. The material sequenced was PBMCs or T cells enriched from blood (not recorded which). These receptors were collected from a woman under 40 with acute COVID-19. Each CDR3 is given with its conserved first and last residue. A D gene is named only where the DNA matches it firmly. Not every row has a clone size; where given, it reads once, few, many or a size class.

J gene,D gene,clone size,V gene,CDR3 length,CDR3 DNA,CDR3 protein
TRBJ1-1,TRBD1,NA,TRBV2,15,TGTGCCAGCAGTGAAGTTGTAGGGGGCAACACTGAAGCTTTCTTT,CASSEVVGGNTEAFF
TRBJ2-5,TRBD2,NA,TRBV5-4,18,TGTGCCAGCAGCCTGGCAGGGACTAGCGGGAGCGGGTATGAGACCCAGTACTTC,CASSLAGTSGSGYETQYF
TRBJ2-1,TRBD2,NA,TRBV6-6,15,TGTGCCAGCAGTACTAGCGGGAGCTCCTACAATGAGCAGTTCTTC,CASSTSGSSYNEQFF
TRBJ1-4,NA,NA,TRBV18,14,TGTGCCAGCCCACCTTCAGGGGCTAATGAAAAACTGTTTTTT,CASPPSGANEKLFF
TRBJ1-1,NA,NA,TRBV4-2,17,TGTGCCAGCAGCCAAGATGACCTCGCGGCCTCCAACACTGAAGCTTTCTTT,CASSQDDLAASNTEAFF
TRBJ2-1,TRBD2,NA,TRBV5-1,17,TGCGCCAGCAGCTTGGGGGGTAGCGGGCCCTCCTACAATGAGCAGTTCTTC,CASSLGGSGPSYNEQFF
TRBJ1-1,NA,NA,TRBV28,12,TGTGCCAGCAGTTTACTCCAGGCTGAAGCTTTCTTT,CASSLLQAEAFF
TRBJ2-5,NA,NA,TRBV4-3,17,TGCGCCAGCAGCCCAACGGGGGTCGACTATCTTATAGAGACCCAGTACTTC,CASSPTGVDYLIETQYF
TRBJ2-1,TRBD1,NA,TRBV7-3,14,TGTGCCAGCAGCGGGCAGGGGGCTATACGTGAGCAGTTCTTC,CASSGQGAIREQFF
TRBJ2-5,NA,NA,TRBV13,16,TGTGCCAGCAGCCAATCTATGGGCCCGAACCCAGAGACCCAGTACTTC,CASSQSMGPNPETQYF
TRBJ1-5,NA,NA,TRBV28,16,TGTGCCAGCAGTTTATGGGGGGCATTAAGCAATCAGCCCCAGCATTTT,CASSLWGALSNQPQHF
TRBJ2-5,TRBD1,NA,TRBV10-3,12,TGTGCCGCCGGGACAGCTCAAGAGACCCAGTACTTC,CAAGTAQETQYF
TRBJ2-3,NA,NA,TRBV11-2,15,TGTGCCAGCAGCTTAGGTACAGGGACCACAGATACGCAGTATTTT,CASSLGTGTTDTQYF
TRBJ2-1,NA,NA,TRBV9,16,TGTGCCAGCAGCCAAAGGGGGGGAAGCTCCTACAATGAGCAGTTCTTC,CASSQRGGSSYNEQFF
TRBJ1-4,NA,once,TRBV4-1,15,TGCGCCAGCAGCCAAGGGAGTGGGGAGTTTGAAAAACTGTTTTTT,CASSQGSGEFEKLFF
TRBJ2-2,TRBD2,NA,TRBV6-1,16,TGTGCCAGCAGTGATGCGGGACTAGCGAACACCGGGGAGCTGTTTTTT,CASSDAGLANTGELFF
TRBJ2-3,TRBD1,NA,TRBV28,16,TGTGCCAGCAGTCCTGGGACAGCTCACCGCACAGATACGCAGTATTTT,CASSPGTAHRTDTQYF
TRBJ1-4,NA,NA,TRBV7-9,14,TGTGCCAGCAGCCCAGGGGCAACTAATGAAAAACTGTTTTTT,CASSPGATNEKLFF
TRBJ1-1,TRBD1,NA,TRBV5-1,12,TGCGCCAGCAGCACCGGGACAGCAGAAGCTTTCTTT,CASSTGTAEAFF
TRBJ2-7,TRBD1,NA,TRBV29-1,15,TGCAGCGTTGGACCCCCGACAGGGGGCAAGGGCGAGCAGTACTTC,CSVGPPTGGKGEQYF
TRBJ2-7,NA,NA,TRBV27,15,TGTGCCAGCAGCACCGCTATACAGGCTGCCTACGAGCAGTACTTC,CASSTAIQAAYEQYF
TRBJ2-1,NA,NA,TRBV9,14,TGTGCCAGCAGCGTGGGGGGAGGCTACAATGAGCAGTTCTTC,CASSVGGGYNEQFF
TRBJ2-7,NA,NA,TRBV27,16,TGTGCCAGCAGCCGTACATCGTTTGGAGGTGAATACGAGCAGTACTTC,CASSRTSFGGEYEQYF
TRBJ1-1,TRBD1,NA,TRBV29-1,17,TGCAGCGTTGAGGGACAGGGAGATTCCGAGTGGGTCACTGAAGCTTTCTTT,CSVEGQGDSEWVTEAFF
TRBJ2-5,NA,NA,TRBV28,14,TGTGCCAGCAGTTTATTGGGAGGACAAGAGACCCAGTACTTC,CASSLLGGQETQYF
TRBJ2-7,NA,once,TRBV6-1,14,TGTGCCAGCAGTGAACAGGGGATCTCCTACGAGCAGTACTTC,CASSEQGISYEQYF
TRBJ2-7,TRBD2,NA,TRBV6-5,15,TGTGCCAGCGTCATGACTAGCGGGAGATATTACGAGCAGTACTTC,CASVMTSGRYYEQYF
TRBJ2-1,NA,NA,TRBV11-3,15,TGTGCCAGCAGCTTAGATTCCAGCGGTTACAATGAGCAGTTCTTC,CASSLDSSGYNEQFF
TRBJ1-3,NA,NA,TRBV7-2,17,TGTGCCAGCAGCTACCCTTACAGGGCATTCTCTGGAAACACCATATATTTT,CASSYPYRAFSGNTIYF
TRBJ1-1,TRBD1,NA,TRBV27,15,TGTGCCAGCAGTTCAAGACAGGGGGCCGCGACTGAAGCTTTCTTT,CASSSRQGAATEAFF
TRBJ2-7,TRBD2,NA,TRBV24-1,15,TGTGCCACCAGTGATCCGGGGACTAGCGGTGACGAGCAGTACTTC,CATSDPGTSGDEQYF
TRBJ2-7,TRBD2,few,TRBV2,16,TGTGCCAGCAGTCCAATAGGGACTAGCGGGACGGGCGAGCAGTACTTC,CASSPIGTSGTGEQYF
TRBJ1-1,TRBD1,once,TRBV9,14,TGTGCCAGCAGCATGGGACAGAGCAACACTGAAGCTTTCTTT,CASSMGQSNTEAFF
TRBJ2-2,TRBD2,NA,TRBV28,14,TGTGCCAGCAGTTTGACTAGCCCTACCGGGGAGCTGTTTTTT,CASSLTSPTGELFF
TRBJ2-1,NA,NA,TRBV11-2,15,TGTGCCAGCAGCTTAGTGGGGCCCGGCTACAATGAGCAGTTCTTC,CASSLVGPGYNEQFF
TRBJ2-2,TRBD1,NA,TRBV6-2/TRBV6-3,16,TGTGCCAGCAGTCCACGGACAGGGAGCGACACCGGGGAGCTGTTTTTT,CASSPRTGSDTGELFF
TRBJ1-4,NA,NA,TRBV7-2,16,TGTGCCAGCAGCCTCCGTGGGGCAGCAACTAATGAAAAACTGTTTTTT,CASSLRGAATNEKLFF
TRBJ2-1,TRBD2,NA,TRBV5-1,20,TGCGCCAGCAGCTTGGCCCGGACCGGGACTAGCGGGAGCTCCTACAATGAGCAGTTCTTC,CASSLARTGTSGSSYNEQFF
TRBJ1-1,TRBD1,NA,TRBV15,14,TGTGCCACCAGGTTGGACAGGGGTCGATCTGAAGCTTTCTTT,CATRLDRGRSEAFF
TRBJ2-3,NA,NA,TRBV5-4,13,TGTGCCAGCAGCTTCGAGGTTGCAGATACGCAGTATTTT,CASSFEVADTQYF
TRBJ2-1,NA,NA,TRBV19,14,TGTGCCAGTAGCTCGTACGGGGGAGGCAATGAGCAGTTCTTC,CASSSYGGGNEQFF
TRBJ2-3,TRBD2,NA,TRBV12-5,14,TGTGCTAGTGGTTTAGCGGGAGCCACAGATACGCAGTATTTT,CASGLAGATDTQYF
TRBJ2-1,TRBD2,NA,TRBV11-3,18,TGTGCCAGCAGCTTAGGGGGGGGGACTAGCGGATCCTACAATGAGCAGTTCTTC,CASSLGGGTSGSYNEQFF
TRBJ1-4,TRBD1,NA,TRBV19,14,TGTGCCAGTAGGCCGGGACAGGGTTTTGAAAAACTGTTTTTT,CASRPGQGFEKLFF
TRBJ2-1,NA,NA,TRBV5-1,15,TGCGCCAGCAGCTTGAACCCGGGGACAAACGATGAGCAGTTCTTC,CASSLNPGTNDEQFF
TRBJ2-3,NA,NA,TRBV29-1,14,TGCAGCGTCGCAGGGGGGTACCGCACAGATACGCAGTATTTT,CSVAGGYRTDTQYF
TRBJ1-3,TRBD1,NA,TRBV6-5,14,TGTGCCAGCCTTCAGGGGGCGAGTGGAAACACCATATATTTT,CASLQGASGNTIYF
TRBJ2-3,TRBD2,NA,TRBV6-5,15,TGTGCCAGCAGTTACGGACTAGCGGACACAGATACGCAGTATTTT,CASSYGLADTDTQYF